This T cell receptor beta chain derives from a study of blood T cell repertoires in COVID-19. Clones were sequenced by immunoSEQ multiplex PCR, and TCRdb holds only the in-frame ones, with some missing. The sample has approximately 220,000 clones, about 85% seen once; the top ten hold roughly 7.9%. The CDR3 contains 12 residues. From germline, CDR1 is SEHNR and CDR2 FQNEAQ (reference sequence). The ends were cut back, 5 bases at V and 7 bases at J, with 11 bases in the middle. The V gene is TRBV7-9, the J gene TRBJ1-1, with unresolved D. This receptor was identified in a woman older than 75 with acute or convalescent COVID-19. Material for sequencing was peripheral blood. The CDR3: CASSMYLIEAFF. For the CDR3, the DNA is TGTGCCAGCAGCATGTATTTAATTGAAGCTTTCTTT.